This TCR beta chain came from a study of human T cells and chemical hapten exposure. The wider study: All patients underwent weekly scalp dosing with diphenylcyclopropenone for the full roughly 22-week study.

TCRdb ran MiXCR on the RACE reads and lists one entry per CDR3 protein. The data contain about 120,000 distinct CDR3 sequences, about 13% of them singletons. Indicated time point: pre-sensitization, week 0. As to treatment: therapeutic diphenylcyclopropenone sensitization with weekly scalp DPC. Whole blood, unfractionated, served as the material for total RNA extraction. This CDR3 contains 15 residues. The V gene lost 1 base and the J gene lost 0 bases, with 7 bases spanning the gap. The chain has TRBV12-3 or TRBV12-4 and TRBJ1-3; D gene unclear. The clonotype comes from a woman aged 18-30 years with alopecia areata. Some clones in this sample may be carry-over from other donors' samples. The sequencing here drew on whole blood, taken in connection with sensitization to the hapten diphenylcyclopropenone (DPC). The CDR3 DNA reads TGTGCCAGCAGTTTAGAGGGAGGCTCTGGAAACACCATATATTTT. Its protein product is CASSLEGGSGNTIYF.